One sample yielded the 12 T cell receptor beta chains listed below, sequenced in a study of Tregs in tolerant kidney transplant recipients (dated by TCRdb to between 2018 and 2021). Library preparation employed the immunoSEQ multiplex PCR assay. The clones in this table, taken by TCRdb from immuneACCESS, are in-frame only. Not every clone is retained; where verified, under half of the shortfall comes from an unresolved V gene, and the cause of the rest is unknown. In this sample's table one finds roughly 15,000 clones. The top ten hold 3.5% of the sample. The transplants used related donors with nonmyeloablative bone marrow transplantation, and mixed chimerism in the human trials was transient. This specimen consisted of CD4+ T cells from blood (PBMCs), obtained 12 months after the transplant. These receptors came from a human patient who received a combined kidney and bone marrow transplant. In patients who had a transplant, some T cells may come from the graft donor.

As for this clone: The read stops 3 residues short of the end of the CDR3; the missing end is completed from the germline J gene. The chain carries TRBV30 and TRBJ2-1; 8 nucleotides line up with TRBD1. The CDR3 is made up of 15 amino acids. The germline V gene encodes CDR1 GTSNPN and CDR2 SVGIG (reference sequence). Losses at the gene ends were 0 bases for V and 6 bases for J; bases not matched to a gene: 7. Partial CDR3 DNA: TGTGCCTGGAGTGTACCAGGGGGCGCCCCCAATGAG. Its translation: CAWSVPGGAPNE. From start to end, the CDR3 is CAWSVPGGAPNEQFF.

Note on this clone: The read terminates 3 residues before the CDR3 end, so the remaining end is supplied by the germline J gene. The chain links TRBV20-1 to TRBJ2-5, with a tentative D call TRBD2 (5 bases). Germline assignment: CDR1 DFQATT and CDR2 SNEGSKA (reference sequence). Trimming cost V 1 base and J 2 bases, with 11 bases left between them. This CDR3 region has 14 residues. Incomplete CDR3 DNA: TGCAGTGCTAGAGGTCCGGGGAATCAAGAGACC. As protein: CSARGPGNQET. The full CDR3 sequence reads CSARGPGNQETQYF.

Comment on this clone: The observed sequence ends 3 residues before the CDR3 terminus, with the missing tail filled in from the germline J gene. V is TRBV5-6 and J is TRBJ2-1; 9 bases map to TRBD1. In germline, CDR1 is SGHDT, CDR2 YYEEEE. V lost 3 bases and J lost 2; bases outside the gene matches: 3. This CDR3 spans 15 amino acids. The CDR3 region is CASSWGQGTYNEQFF. The DNA read from the CDR3 is TGTGCCAGCAGCTGGGGACAGGGTACCTACAATGAG.

As to this clone: The read halts 3 residues ahead of the CDR3 end, with the missing end drawn from the germline J gene. V usage is TRBV20-1 and J usage is TRBJ2-5; 11 bases match TRBD1. V dropped 1 base and J dropped 5; count of bases not matched to a gene: 12. The length of the CDR3 is 17 residues. The germline V gene has CDR1 DFQATT and CDR2 SNEGSKA (reference sequence). This CDR3 reads CSARAYWGTGGPETQYF. The sequenced part of the CDR3 DNA is TGCAGTGCTAGAGCCTATTGGGGGACAGGGGGGCCCGAGACC.

As concerns this clone: Sequencing ends 3 residues short of the CDR3 end; the germline J gene provides the rest. The chain carries TRBV2 and TRBJ2-7; 12 nucleotides match TRBD1. There are 15 residues in the CDR3. The V gene end was trimmed by 8 bases and the J gene end by 6 bases; junction bases not matched to a gene: 11. Per the germline V gene, CDR1 is SNHLY and CDR2 is FYNNEI. CDR3 DNA (partial): TGTGCCAGCTGTCCCCGGGACAGGGGGCTTGGCGAG. This codes for CASCPRDRGLGE. Given in full, the CDR3 is CASCPRDRGLGEQYF. The whole variable domain, filled in from reference TRBV2 and TRBJ2-7, reads EPEVTQTPSHQVTQMGQEVILRCVPISNHLYFYWYRQILGQKVEFLVSFYNNEISEKSEIFDDQFSVERPDGSNFTLKIRSTKLEDSAMYFCASCPRDRGLGEQYFGPGTRLTVT.

Of note for this clone: The sequenced fragment ends 3 residues before the CDR3 boundary, so the rest is inferred from the germline J gene. The chain employs TRBV5-4 and TRBJ2-1; 7 positions match TRBD2. The ends lost 5 bases at V and 0 bases at J; junction bases unmatched: 8. Germline CDR1 is SGHNT and CDR2 is YYREEE (reference sequence). The CDR3 spans 16 residues. The part of the CDR3 DNA that was read is TGTGCCAGCAGTTCCAGCCGGGACTACTCCTACAATGAG. Amino acid sequence: CASSSSRDYSYNE. The whole CDR3 is CASSSSRDYSYNEQFF.

As regards this clone: Read sequence stops 3 residues before the CDR3 end, and the germline J gene provides the missing end. The chain uses TRBV4-1 and TRBJ1-4, with 8 bases identical to TRBD1. Trimming at V came to 1 base and at J to 4 bases, leaving 8 bases not matched to a gene. The germline V gene encodes CDR1 MGHRA and CDR2 YSYEKL. The CDR3 is 17 residues long. This chain's CDR3 is CASSQGGGTGFNEKLFF. CDR3 DNA (partial): TGCGCCAGCAGCCAAGGGGGGGGGACAGGTTTTAATGAAAAA.

On this clone itself: The read ends 3 residues before the CDR3 terminus; that terminus is restored from the germline J gene. The chain employs TRBV4-1 and TRBJ1-2, with a tentative D call TRBD1 (5 bases). Germline values: CDR1 MGHRA, CDR2 YSYEKL. CDR3 length: 15 residues. V was pared by 2 bases and J by 6 bases, with 16 bases between. CDR3 sequence: CASSQPWDFENGYTF. The part of the CDR3 DNA that was read is TGCGCCAGCAGCCAACCCTGGGACTTTGAAAATGGC.

This clone is labeled medium-sized (0.01 to 0.1%) based on frequency. The CDR3 end is not reached by the read, which stops 3 residues before it; the germline J gene fills it in. The rearrangement joins TRBV28 to TRBJ1-1; 10 nucleotides match TRBD1. Germline loops: CDR1 MDHEN, CDR2 SYDVKM. The CDR3 is made up of 16 amino acids. The V gene end was trimmed by 5 bases and the J gene end by 4 bases; junction bases not matched to a gene: 10. CDR3 sequence reads: CASSPGTGAMSTEAFF. CDR3 bases read: TGTGCCAGCAGTCCCGGGACAGGGGCCATGAGCACTGAA.

Note on this clone: The CDR3 extends 3 residues past the end of the read, so its final part is completed from the germline J gene. The chain couples TRBV20-1 to TRBJ2-3; D ambiguous. Germline V gene lookup returns CDR1 DFQATT and CDR2 SNEGSKA (reference sequence). V lost 3 bases and J 5 bases, leaving 12 bases between the germline ends. The CDR3 has 13 amino acids. CDR3 amino acids: CSASGQRVDTQYF. The part of the CDR3 DNA that was read is TGCAGTGCTAGTGGCCAAAGGGTAGATACG.

On this clone: The CDR3 end is not reached by the read, which stops 3 residues before it; the germline J gene fills it in. This chain uses TRBV7-2 with TRBJ1-1; tentatively, D is TRBD1 (5 bases). The CDR3 has 13 residues. Trimming stripped 1 base from V and 7 bases from J, with 10 bases between. The germline gives CDR1 SGHTA, CDR2 FQGNSA. The DNA read from the CDR3 is TGTGCCAGCAGCTTAGAGGACACGGGTGAA. The encoded protein is CASSLEDTGE. The whole CDR3 region reads CASSLEDTGEAFF.

Remarks on this clone: Read sequence stops 3 residues before the CDR3 end, and the germline J gene provides the missing end. This sequence joins TRBV18 and TRBJ1-3; possibly TRBD1 for D (5 bases). There are 15 residues in the CDR3. From germline, CDR1 is KGHSH and CDR2 LQKENI. Trimming removed 5 bases at V and 0 bases at J, with 11 bases between. Partial CDR3 DNA: TGTGCCAGCTCAAATCAGGGTACCTCTGGAAACACC. Translated: CASSNQGTSGNT. The complete CDR3 reads CASSNQGTSGNTIYF. Full variable domain (rest looked up from reference TRBV18 and TRBJ1-3): NAGVMQNPRHLVRRRGQEARLRCSPMKGHSHVYWYRQLPEEGLKFMVYLQKENIIDESGMPKERFSAEFPKEGPSILRIQQVVRGDSAAYFCASSNQGTSGNTIYFGEGSWLTVV.